This passage covers 9 T cell receptor beta chains from one sample sequenced in a study of T-cell memory formation after mild COVID-19. One entry per CDR3 protein, called by TCRdb with MiXCR from the 5' RACE reads. The sample consists of 210,000 or so distinct CDR3 sequences, around 20% of them appearing once. The sample comprised PBMCs or a T cell subset sorted from them (not recorded which). Receptors were obtained from an adult woman who had mild COVID-19 (a few samples of this study predate the infection). Cell type and time point are not known.

Many counts were recorded for this clonotype. This sequence joins TRBV7-2 and TRBJ1-5, with TRBD1 matching 10 bases. CDR3 size: 15 residues. CDR1 is SGHTA, CDR2 FQGNSA, per germline. J gave up 6 bases and V 1 base, and 3 bases lay outside the gene matches. The CDR3 sequence is CASSLGQGAGQPQHF. In DNA, the CDR3 is TGTGCCAGCAGCTTAGGACAGGGGGCAGGTCAGCCCCAGCATTTT.

This clonotype was recorded a few times. The rearrangement joins TRBV7-8 to TRBJ2-5; 10 bases match TRBD2. V dropped 1 base and J dropped 2; count of bases not matched to a gene: 4. CDR1 SGHVS and CDR2 FQNEAQ come from the germline V gene. The CDR3 has 16 residues. The CDR3: CASSLGSGRKQETQYF. The CDR3 coding sequence is TGTGCCAGCAGCTTAGGTAGCGGGAGGAAACAAGAGACCCAGTACTTC.

The sample holds many counts of this clonotype. The chain joins TRBV3-1 to TRBJ2-1, with TRBD2 as a possible D gene (5 bases). Germline V gives CDR1 LGHDT, CDR2 YNNKEL (reference sequence). V lost 1 base, J lost 1 base, and 14 bases lay in between. The CDR3 totals 17 residues. CDR3 in DNA: TGTGCCAGCAGCCAAGGTCGAGGGAGCGGTTCCTACAATGAGCAGTTCTTC. It specifies CASSQGRGSGSYNEQFF.

A few counts support this clonotype. The rearrangement links TRBV30 to TRBJ2-2; maybe TRBD1 (5 bases). Germline V lookup: CDR1 GTSNPN, CDR2 SVGIG (reference sequence). CDR3 length: 15 residues. The ends were cut back, 0 bases at V and 4 bases at J, with 12 bases in the middle. CDR3: CAWSVLQGSTGELFF. The CDR3, as DNA: TGTGCCTGGAGTGTACTGCAGGGATCCACCGGGGAGCTGTTTTTT.

The chain is built from TRBV10-3 and TRBJ2-5, with TRBD1 matching 7 bases. This CDR3 is 16 amino acids long. Per germline, CDR1 ENHRY and CDR2 SYGVKD. V lost 7 bases to trimming and J lost 0 bases; unmatched junction nucleotides: 11. CDR3 sequence: CAIKGASRGYQETQYF. The CDR3 DNA reads as TGTGCCATCAAAGGTGCTAGCAGGGGGTACCAAGAGACCCAGTACTTC.

This clonotype showed up just a few times. The chain employs TRBV5-1 and TRBJ2-1, with 9 bases lining up with TRBD2. Looked up from germline, CDR1 is SGHRS and CDR2 is YFSETQ. This CDR3 comprises 17 residues. Trimming cost V 5 bases and J 7 bases; bases outside gene matches: 16. CDR3 in DNA: TGCGCCAGCAGTGAAGAGACCATAGCGGGAGCTGGAAATGAGCAGTTCTTC. This codes for CASSEETIAGAGNEQFF.

The chain joins TRBV6-5 to TRBJ1-4, with D possibly being TRBD1 (5 bases). V lost 7 bases to trimming and J lost 4 bases, with 13 bases between them. The CDR3 length is 14 residues. Per germline, CDR1 MNHEY and CDR2 SVGAGI. In nucleotides, the CDR3 is TGTGCCAGCAAGGGGCCAGGGATTAATGAAAAACTGTTTTTT. Translation: CASKGPGINEKLFF.

The chain combines TRBV12-3 or TRBV12-4 with TRBJ1-2, with D hard to call. V was cut by 0 bases and J by 4 bases, with 6 bases left in between. This CDR3 region has 13 residues. CDR3 nucleotides: TGTGCCAGCAGTTTAGCTGTCGTCTATGGCTACACCTTC. This gives the protein CASSLAVVYGYTF.

This clonotype was detected only a few times. This chain joins TRBV4-3 and TRBJ1-2; D unresolved. The germline V gene encodes CDR1 LGHNA and CDR2 YSLEER. Deletions cut 1 base from V and 3 bases from J, with 18 bases between. This CDR3 has 17 residues. CDR3 protein: CASSQGLGPLRDYGYTF. DNA for the CDR3: TGCGCCAGCAGCCAAGGTCTAGGTCCCCTAAGAGACTATGGCTACACCTTC.